The TCR beta chain under discussion was sequenced for a study of T-cell memory formation after mild COVID-19. Trimming pared 4 bases from V and 0 bases from J, leaving 12 bases between. The germline CDR1 and CDR2 sequences are SGHRS and YFSETQ. This CDR3 comprises 15 residues. MiXCR, applied by TCRdb to the 5' RACE reads, yields one record per CDR3 protein. The sample has some 410,000 distinct CDR3 sequences, more than 20% seen once. Broader study findings: Most CD4+ clones that shrank were in CM and EM, while CD8+ ones turned up in EMRA. Clones contracting across day 15 to 85 had a balanced CD4/CD8 profile; later expanding clones leaned CD4+. Within pre-infection memory, some responding clones were found, suggesting cross-reactive memory joined. The authors did not confirm SARS-CoV-2 specificity of second-wave clones peaking day 37.

This clonotype has only a few counts. Antigen unknown. Sequenced input: PBMCs or a T cell subset sorted from them (not recorded which). This TCR derives from an adult woman who had mild COVID-19 (a few samples of this study predate the infection). Cell type and time point are not known. This chain connects TRBV5-1 to TRBJ2-3, with D perhaps assigned TRBD1 or TRBD2 (5 bases each). CDR3 sequence reads: CASSRVGDSTDTQYF. As DNA, the CDR3 is TGCGCCAGCAGCCGAGTGGGGGATAGCACAGATACGCAGTATTTT.